A single sample is the source of the 3 T cell receptor beta chains below, sequenced in a study of T-cell memory formation after mild COVID-19. A single record per CDR3 protein comes from TCRdb applying MiXCR to the 5' RACE reads. The sample has 100,000 to 150,000 distinct CDR3 sequences; around 15% are singletons. The specimen sequenced was PBMCs or a T cell subset sorted from them (not recorded which). The origin of the receptors is a man between 18 and 35 years old who had mild COVID-19 (a few samples of this study predate the infection). Cell type and time point are not known.

This clonotype turned up a few times. The chain carries TRBV7-2 and TRBJ1-2, with TRBD1 as a possible D gene (5 bases). The V end lost 5 bases, the J end lost 5 bases, and 15 bases lay between the germline ends. Germline V gene lookup returns CDR1 SGHTA and CDR2 FQGNSA. The CDR3 contains 14 residues. This CDR3 is CASSLGPSGYGYTF. CDR3 nucleotides: TGTGCCAGCAGCCTGGGGCCTTCGGGGTATGGCTACACCTTC.

This clonotype was found a few times. The gene calls are TRBV20-1 and TRBJ2-7; tentative D call: TRBD1 (6 bases). Trimming stripped 2 bases from V and 7 bases from J, with 21 bases between. CDR3 length equals 15 residues. Germline V gene sequence: CDR1 DFQATT, CDR2 SNEGSKA (reference sequence). DNA of the CDR3: TGCAGTGCTAGACCTCACCGCCCCCACGACAGGGAGCAGTACGTC. Encoded protein: CSARPHRPHDREQYV.

This chain joins TRBV7-2 and TRBJ2-2; a possible D gene is TRBD2 (6 bases). The CDR3 length is 16 residues. V gave up 2 bases and J gave up 4 bases, with 14 bases separating them. Germline CDR1 SGHTA, CDR2 FQGNSA. CDR3 region: CASSLSGLRGTGELFF. As DNA, the CDR3 is TGTGCCAGCAGCTTATCGGGACTGCGGGGCACCGGGGAGCTGTTTTTT.